This T cell receptor beta chain stems from a study of T cell responses to AZD1222 COVID-19 vaccine. Background on the study: Second-dose recipients at about 4 or about 12 weeks were treated as one pooled group.

This CDR3 has 15 residues. The germline gives CDR1 LNHNV, CDR2 YYDKDF (reference sequence). The V gene lost 5 bases and the J gene lost 4 bases, with 17 bases spanning the gap. With respect to this clone: Its target is unknown.

General observations from the study: Baseline seropositives among AZD1222 recipients totaled only five to seven. Most donors were white British and more were female, and clonal diversity was possibly underestimated. Repertoire samples came only from after the peak T cell response.

The data were produced by immunoSEQ multiplex PCR, yet TCRdb's version contains in-frame clones alone and is incomplete. Of 99,000 or so clones in the sample, roughly 80% were seen once. The TCR was taken from an adult in good health. The gene calls are TRBV15 and TRBJ2-5; a possible D gene is TRBD2 (6 bases). This specimen consisted of peripheral blood, obtained on day 0 of AZD1222 vaccination. The CDR3, as DNA: TGTGCCACCAGCGGAACCCATAGCGGAATAGAGACCCAGTACTTC. It yields the protein CATSGTHSGIETQYF.